One T cell receptor (beta chain) is described in this entry. These data come from a study of blood T cell repertoires in COVID-19. The V end was cut by 8 bases, the J end by 3 bases, with 8 bases between. The CDR3 consists of 12 residues. Germline CDR1 and CDR2: MDHEN and SYDVKM. The authors' processing: Estimates of nucleated cell counts were drawn from the amplification of reference gene primers. The assay was immunoSEQ multiplex PCR, and TCRdb's table has in-frame clones only and misses some. That table furnishes V, J and clone size, whereas the DNA furnished D and trimming. The sample has about 94,000 clones; around 74% are singletons.

This TCR came from a man between 70 and 80 years old with COVID-19, enrolled during active disease. This chain links TRBV28 with TRBJ2-1; D is possibly TRBD2 (6 bases). The sample comprised peripheral blood. The CDR3 spells CASRSGYNEQFF. CDR3 sequence (DNA): TGTGCCAGCCGTAGCGGCTACAATGAGCAGTTCTTC.